These T cell receptor beta chains were read from a single sample in a study of blood T cells in healthy people across ages. A single record per CDR3 protein comes from TCRdb applying MiXCR to the 5' RACE reads. The repertoire holds 1.5 million or so distinct CDR3 sequences, with approximately 42% as singletons. Sequenced: blood. These receptors originate from a woman aged 18-35 years in good health. The CDR3 runs from the conserved cysteine through the conserved F or W. A D gene is named only where the DNA matches it firmly. For some rows the clone size is stated as once, few or many, or as a class when expanded; others skip it.

>TRBJ2-7|NA|TRBV29-1|NA
CSVERGIGAYEQYF
TGCAGCGTTGAAAGGGGGATTGGGGCCTACGAGCAGTACTTC
>TRBJ1-5|NA|TRBV12-3/TRBV12-4|NA
CASSLAAGASRDQPQHF
TGTGCCAGCAGTTTAGCGGCAGGGGCTTCGAGGGATCAGCCCCAGCATTTT
>TRBJ2-7|NA|TRBV7-8|NA
CASSLVQGRYEQYF
TGTGCCAGCAGCTTAGTGCAGGGACGATACGAGCAGTACTTC
>TRBJ2-7|NA|TRBV7-8|once
CASSSFGAGRSDEQYF
TGTGCCAGCAGTTCATTTGGGGCAGGGCGATCGGACGAGCAGTACTTC
>TRBJ2-1|TRBD2|TRBV18|NA
CASSPAGTRGGEQFF
TGTGCCAGCTCACCTGCCGGGACTAGGGGAGGGGAGCAGTTCTTC
>TRBJ1-2|NA|TRBV29-1|few
CSVQAGGYTF
TGCAGCGTCCAGGCGGGTGGCTACACCTTC
>TRBJ2-5|NA|TRBV12-3/TRBV12-4|NA
CASSLSSGTLETQYF
TGTGCCAGCAGTTTAAGCTCCGGGACATTAGAGACCCAGTACTTC
>TRBJ2-3|NA|TRBV27|NA
CASSPRTQSDTQYF
TGTGCCAGCAGTCCACGGACGCAGTCCGATACGCAGTATTTT
>TRBJ1-2|NA|TRBV28|NA
CASSIPLLSGGYTF
TGTGCCAGCAGTATTCCCTTACTATCGGGCGGCTACACCTTC
>TRBJ1-1|NA|TRBV5-1|NA
CASSLGLRGGMNTEAFF
TGCGCCAGCAGCTTGGGACTCCGGGGAGGAATGAACACTGAAGCTTTCTTT
>TRBJ2-2|NA|TRBV20-1|few
CSSVTPNTGELFF
TGCAGCTCCGTGACTCCTAACACCGGGGAGCTGTTTTTT
>TRBJ2-7|NA|TRBV7-9|few
CASSFFPGTLSSYEQYF
TGTGCCAGCAGCTTTTTTCCCGGGACGCTGAGCTCCTACGAGCAGTACTTC
>TRBJ2-7|NA|TRBV15|NA
CATSAQGTSYEQYF
TGTGCCACCAGTGCGCAGGGGACCTCCTACGAGCAGTACTTC
>TRBJ2-1|TRBD2|TRBV28|NA
CASSLYGRYNEQFF
TGTGCCAGCAGTTTATACGGGAGGTACAATGAGCAGTTCTTC
>TRBJ1-4|NA|TRBV18|NA
CASSPGNGNEKLFF
TGTGCCAGCTCACCAGGGAACGGTAATGAAAAACTGTTTTTT
>TRBJ1-2|TRBD1|TRBV28|NA
CASRGTGTGIDYGYTF
TGTGCCAGCAGGGGAACCGGGACAGGGATCGACTATGGCTACACCTTC
>TRBJ2-5|NA|TRBV7-7|once
CASSPGSARAETQYF
TGTGCTAGCAGTCCTGGATCCGCCCGGGCGGAGACCCAGTACTTC
>TRBJ2-2|NA|TRBV27|many
CASSPRDGELFF
TGTGCCAGCAGTCCACGCGACGGGGAGCTGTTTTTT
>TRBJ2-1|NA|TRBV10-1|NA
CASSPAGEREQFF
TGCGCCAGCAGCCCGGCAGGGGAGCGGGAGCAGTTCTTC
>TRBJ2-6|TRBD2|TRBV6-4|NA
CASSDVAGTFPGANVLTF
TGTGCCAGCAGTGACGTAGCGGGGACTTTCCCTGGGGCCAACGTCCTGACTTTC
>TRBJ2-1|TRBD1|TRBV5-4|NA
CASSQPTGDSYNEQFF
TGTGCCAGCAGCCAGCCGACAGGGGACTCCTACAATGAGCAGTTCTTC
>TRBJ2-7|NA|TRBV20-1|NA
CSARYTLRSYEQYF
TGCAGTGCTAGATATACCCTCCGATCCTACGAGCAGTACTTC
>TRBJ2-2|NA|TRBV5-1|NA
CASSLTQAKGGELFF
TGCGCCAGCAGCTTGACACAGGCTAAAGGCGGGGAGCTGTTTTTT
>TRBJ1-2|NA|TRBV28|NA
CASSQGSDYGYTF
TGTGCCAGCAGTCAGGGATCGGACTATGGCTACACCTTC
>TRBJ1-1|TRBD1|TRBV5-1|NA
CASSALPGQGESDTEAFF
TGCGCCAGCAGCGCACTACCGGGACAGGGGGAGTCAGACACTGAAGCTTTCTTT
>TRBJ1-1|TRBD1|TRBV19|NA
CASSPQSDRRKAFF
TGTGCCAGTAGTCCACAATCGGACAGGAGGAAAGCTTTCTTT
>TRBJ2-3|NA|TRBV6-6|NA
CASSRTTGSSADTQYF
TGTGCCAGCAGTCGGACGACAGGATCCAGCGCAGATACGCAGTATTTT
>TRBJ1-6|NA|TRBV7-9|once
CASSLEQGHSPLHF
TGTGCCAGCAGCTTAGAACAGGGACACTCACCCCTCCACTTT
>TRBJ2-4|NA|TRBV24-1|NA
CATSDTVGGEQYF
TGTGCCACCAGTGATACAGTTGGAGGGGAGCAGTACTTC
>TRBJ2-3|NA|TRBV3-1|few
CASSREGTDTQYF
TGTGCCAGCAGCCGGGAAGGGACAGATACGCAGTATTTT
>TRBJ2-7|TRBD1|TRBV5-5|NA
CASSSARTGSYEQYF
TGTGCCAGCAGCTCGGCTAGGACAGGGTCCTACGAGCAGTACTTC
>TRBJ1-3|NA|TRBV25-1|NA
CASSPFGYSGNTIYF
TGTGCCAGCAGCCCATTCGGATATTCTGGAAACACCATATATTTT
>TRBJ2-6|NA|TRBV4-1|NA
CASSRREPPDVLTF
TGCGCCAGCAGCCGCAGGGAACCCCCGGACGTCCTGACTTTC
>TRBJ2-1|TRBD2|TRBV13|NA
CASNNRLLAGKNEQFF
TGTGCTAGCAACAATAGATTACTAGCGGGGAAGAATGAGCAGTTCTTC
>TRBJ2-7|TRBD1|TRBV6-5|NA
CASWQGAYEQYF
TGTGCCAGCTGGCAGGGGGCATACGAGCAGTACTTC
>TRBJ1-2|NA|TRBV9|once
CASSSGRNNYGYTF
TGTGCCAGCAGCTCAGGACGAAACAACTATGGCTACACCTTC
>TRBJ2-1|TRBD2|TRBV6-1|NA
CASSDPTSEYNEQFF
TGTGCCAGCAGTGACCCGACTAGCGAGTACAATGAGCAGTTCTTC